The 20 T cell receptor beta chains given below trace back to one sample, sequenced in a study of blood T cells in healthy people across ages. A second PCR of about 7 to 11 cycles used a sample-barcoded 5' primer and a J-beta primer mix. TCRdb reanalysed the 5' RACE reads using MiXCR and keeps one entry per CDR3 protein. There are around 870,000 distinct CDR3 sequences in the sample; less than 35% occur only once, and around 16% lies in the top ten. The source material was blood. The receptors derive from a woman older than 75 in good health.

This clonotype was seen at least ten times. The chain recombines TRBV7-9 with TRBJ1-2; D remains unclear. Germline loops: CDR1 SEHNR, CDR2 FQNEAQ (reference sequence). This CDR3 contains 14 residues. V was shortened by 3 bases and J by 2 bases, with 10 bases between the two germline ends. CDR3 amino acids: CASSFPWGNYGYTF. The CDR3, as DNA: TGTGCCAGCAGCTTCCCCTGGGGAAACTATGGCTACACCTTC. Based on the CDR3 plus reference TRBV7-9 and TRBJ1-2, the full variable domain is DTGVSQNPRHKITKRGQNVTFRCDPISEHNRLYWYRQTLGQGPEFLTYFQNEAQLEKSRLLSDRFSAERPKGSFSTLEIQRTEQGDSAMYLCASSFPWGNYGYTFGSGTRLTVV.

The chain uses TRBV11-1 and TRBJ2-1, with 7 positions matching TRBD2. Germline lookup yields CDR1 SGHAT and CDR2 FQDESV (reference sequence). This CDR3 contains 16 residues. The V and J ends lost 3 bases and 1 base, in that order; junction bases with no gene match: 6. The CDR3 DNA is TGTGCCAGCAGCTTCGGGGGGTACCAGTCCTACAATGAGCAGTTCTTC. Translating it yields CASSFGGYQSYNEQFF.

The table lists this clonotype with many counts. The rearrangement links TRBV5-1 to TRBJ1-6; 7 nucleotides line up with TRBD1. This CDR3 has 15 residues. V dropped 4 bases and J dropped 4; count of bases not matched to a gene: 5. From germline, CDR1 is SGHRS and CDR2 YFSETQ. The CDR3 region is CASSAGQFYNSPLHF. In nucleotides, the CDR3 is TGCGCCAGCAGCGCGGGACAGTTTTATAATTCACCCCTCCACTTT.

The count of this clonotype is one. One base away lies a much larger clone, so this may be a sequencing read error. The chain links TRBV3-1 to TRBJ2-5; D unclear. Germline V gene data show CDR1 as LGHDT and CDR2 as YNNKEL (reference sequence). Trimming took off 1 base at V and 11 bases at J, with 17 bases between the two ends. This CDR3 has 14 residues. CDR3 DNA: TGTGCCAGCAGCCAAGCTGGGTATGCAAATGAGCAGTACTTC. Protein: CASSQAGYANEQYF.

The chain recombines TRBV6-4 with TRBJ2-2, with TRBD1 identical over 10 bases. V was pared by 9 bases and J by 4 bases, with 8 bases of the junction left unmatched. CDR3 length equals 15 residues. Germline V gives CDR1 MRHNA, CDR2 SNTAGT. The CDR3 bases are TGTGCCAGGACCGGACAGGGGGAGAGCACCGGGGAGCTGTTTTTT. Residues: CARTGQGESTGELFF.

The V and J genes are TRBV6-2 or TRBV6-3 and TRBJ1-4; possible D gene TRBD1, 5 bases. V was trimmed by 3 bases and J by 8 bases, leaving 13 bases between them. CDR3 size: 14 residues. Germline-derived CDR1 and CDR2 are MNHEY and SVGEGT. In nucleotides, the CDR3 is TGTGCCAGCAGTTATTTGAGGGGCAGAGAAAAACTGTTTTTT. Protein product: CASSYLRGREKLFF.

This clonotype was seen a handful of times. A junction end diverges from the germline sequence, so it may reflect a read error. In DNA, the CDR3 is TGTGCCAGCAGCTTAGGCGGTGGCTCTGGGACCAACGTCCTGACTTTC. Translation: CASSLGGGSGTNVLTF. V is TRBV11-2 and J is TRBJ2-6; no clear D gene. The CDR3 has 16 residues. Per the germline V gene, CDR1 is SGHAT and CDR2 is FQNNGV.

This clonotype has a count of ten or more. This sequence joins TRBV27 and TRBJ1-2, with unresolved D. Germline CDR1 MNHEY, CDR2 SMNVEV (reference sequence). The V end lost 3 bases, the J end lost 2 bases, and 10 bases lay between the germline ends. This CDR3 is built from 14 residues. CDR3 sequence: CASSLGGLNYGYTF. The CDR3 DNA is TGTGCCAGCAGTTTGGGAGGGCTCAACTATGGCTACACCTTC.

J is TRBJ2-1 and V is TRBV18; perhaps D is TRBD1 or TRBD2 (5 bases each). The CDR3 runs to 15 residues. From germline, CDR1 is KGHSH and CDR2 LQKENI. V lost 3 bases, J lost 8 bases, and 17 bases lay in between. The CDR3 loop is CASSPTGSLGDEQFF. Here the CDR3 DNA reads TGTGCCAGCTCACCCACCGGCTCCTTGGGGGATGAGCAGTTCTTC.

This chain uses TRBV20-1 with TRBJ1-2; D is unclear. Germline CDR1 is DFQATT and CDR2 is SNEGSKA (reference sequence). CDR3 size: 11 residues. Trimming pared 4 bases from V and 8 bases from J, leaving 11 bases between. CDR3 DNA sequence: TGCAGTGCTATTCAGACGGACGGCTACACCTTC. Its protein is CSAIQTDGYTF.

This clonotype was seen ten or more times. The V and J genes are TRBV11-2 and TRBJ2-3; TRBD2 aligns across 9 bases. V dropped 5 bases and J dropped 7; count of bases not matched to a gene: 13. This CDR3 has 16 amino acids. CDR1 SGHAT and CDR2 FQNNGV come from the germline V gene. The CDR3 DNA sequence: TGTGCCAGCAGCCCCAACTACAGCGGGGGGCAGAATACGCAGTATTTT. This translates into CASSPNYSGGQNTQYF.

The chain links TRBV14 to TRBJ2-7, with unresolved D. Germline V CDR1 and CDR2: SGHDN, FVKESK. V lost 1 base, J lost 6 bases, and 7 bases lay in between. The CDR3 totals 12 residues. CDR3 loop: CASSQGGIEQYF. The CDR3 bases are TGTGCCAGCAGCCAAGGGGGAATCGAGCAGTACTTC.

This clonotype was detected many times. The chain carries TRBV4-1 and TRBJ1-6, with D maybe TRBD1 (6 bases). This CDR3 spans 16 amino acids. The germline CDR1 and CDR2 sequences are MGHRA and YSYEKL. V was shortened by 4 bases and J by 7 bases, with 17 bases between the two germline ends. The CDR3 nucleotides are TGCGCCAGCAGCCTCCCCCCAGGGGAACGGAATTCACCCCTCCACTTT. Residues: CASSLPPGERNSPLHF.

This clonotype was seen ten or more times. CDR3: CASSPGTASYNEQFF. CDR3 bases: TGTGCCAGCTCACCGGGGACAGCCTCCTACAATGAGCAGTTCTTC. The chain links TRBV18 to TRBJ2-1; 7 nucleotides match TRBD1. J lost 0 bases, V lost 3 bases, and 2 bases had no gene match. This CDR3 has 15 amino acids. CDR1 is KGHSH and CDR2 is LQKENI in the germline V gene.

The chain is built from TRBV19 and TRBJ2-5; D may be TRBD1 (7 bases). V was pared by 2 bases and J by 6 bases, with 13 bases between. CDR3 length equals 14 residues. Per the germline V gene, CDR1 is LNHDA and CDR2 is SQIVND (reference sequence). The CDR3 is CASSITQGRQTQYF. For the CDR3, the DNA is TGTGCCAGTAGTATAACACAGGGGAGGCAGACCCAGTACTTC.

The chain is built from TRBV7-2 and TRBJ1-1; D not resolved. Trimming pared 7 bases from V and 0 bases from J, leaving 9 bases between. There are 13 residues in the CDR3. Looked up from germline, CDR1 is SGHTA and CDR2 is FQGNSA. In DNA form, the CDR3 reads TGTGCCAGCACCCCCCGGCTGAACACTGAAGCTTTCTTT. This codes for CASTPRLNTEAFF.

At least ten counts were recorded for this clonotype. The genes are TRBV3-1 and TRBJ2-4; D is tentatively TRBD1 or TRBD2 (5 bases each). Per the germline V gene, CDR1 is LGHDT and CDR2 is YNNKEL (reference sequence). Deletions cut 1 base from V and 12 bases from J, with 10 bases between. CDR3 length: 12 residues. CDR3 nucleotides: TGTGCCAGCAGCCAAGGACAGAGGGGTCAGTACTTC. Translated: CASSQGQRGQYF.

Only a few counts were recorded for this clonotype. Possible read error: a much larger clone is one base away. This chain connects TRBV30 to TRBJ2-6; D is perhaps TRBD1 (5 bases). The germline V gene encodes CDR1 GTSNPN and CDR2 SVGIG (reference sequence). This CDR3 spans 14 amino acids. CDR3 in DNA: TGTGCCTGGACCATTAGCTCTGGGGCCAACGTCCCGACTTTC. Protein: CAWTISSGANVPTF.

This clonotype was counted many times. The chain employs TRBV2 and TRBJ2-1, with 7 positions matching TRBD1. From germline, CDR1 is SNHLY and CDR2 FYNNEI. V shed 6 bases, J shed 4 bases, and the junction held 12 bases outside the gene matches. The length of the CDR3 is 16 residues. The CDR3 is CASSPGTDARYNEQFF. In DNA, the CDR3 is TGTGCCAGCAGCCCCGGGACAGACGCACGATACAATGAGCAGTTCTTC.

This clonotype came up many times. The V call is TRBV5-1, the J call TRBJ2-5, with D possibly TRBD2 on 5 matching bases. The CDR3 is made up of 13 amino acids. Per germline, CDR1 SGHRS and CDR2 YFSETQ. Deletions cut 4 bases from V and 3 bases from J, with 10 bases between. The CDR3 protein is CASSRDGKETQYF. The CDR3 DNA follows: TGCGCCAGCAGCCGCGACGGGAAAGAGACCCAGTACTTC.